Listed below are T cell receptor beta chains from one sample, sequenced in a study of T cell responses to AZD1222 COVID-19 vaccine. The protocol was immunoSEQ multiplex PCR, while the TCRdb copy is restricted to in-frame clones and leaves out a portion. The table shows tens of thousands of clones, with around nine tenths occurring only once. The sample was peripheral blood, taken on day 0 of AZD1222 vaccination. The receptors were gathered from an adult in good health. Both conserved end residues are part of each CDR3. A D gene is named only where the DNA matches it firmly. Size is omitted from some rows. Given values are once, few, many or a class for expanded clones.

TRBJ1-6 | - | TRBV19 | - | TGTGCCAGTAGTATTGCGGCCCAACCCAGTAATTCACCCCTCCACTTT | CASSIAAQPSNSPLHF
TRBJ1-6 | TRBD1 | TRBV5-4 | - | TGTGCCAGCAGCTTGGACAGGGGGCTATCACCCCTCCACTTT | CASSLDRGLSPLHF
TRBJ1-2 | TRBD1 | TRBV19 | - | TGTGCCAGTAGTCCCTCCGGGACAGCTAACTATGGCTACACCTTC | CASSPSGTANYGYTF
TRBJ2-2 | - | TRBV5-1 | - | TGCGCCAGCAGCTTCTCTCTTGGGGGAGCCGGGGAGCTGTTTTTT | CASSFSLGGAGELFF
TRBJ2-2 | TRBD1 | TRBV6-5 | - | TGTGCCAGCAGCCAGGACAGGGGGACCGGGGAGCTGTTTTTT | CASSQDRGTGELFF
TRBJ1-2 | - | TRBV5-1 | - | TGCGCCAGCAGCTATCTTGACGGGAACGGCTACACCTTC | CASSYLDGNGYTF
TRBJ2-1 | TRBD2 | TRBV19 | - | TGTGCCAGTAGTTGGACTAGCGGGGGCCCCTACAATGAGCAGTTCTTC | CASSWTSGGPYNEQFF
TRBJ1-2 | - | TRBV6-6 | few | TGTGCCAGCACCCACGGGACACAGGGTAGCTACACCTTC | CASTHGTQGSYTF
TRBJ2-5 | - | TRBV10-1 | - | TGCGCCAGCAGTGAGTCCACCCCCGGGACCCAGTACTTC | CASSESTPGTQYF
TRBJ2-7 | TRBD2 | TRBV18 | - | TGTGCCAGCTCACCGAGAGGACTAGCGGGTTCCCACGAGCAGTACTTC | CASSPRGLAGSHEQYF
TRBJ1-1 | - | TRBV10-3 | - | TGTGCCATCAGGGGAAGGGACACTAACACTGAAGCTTTCTTT | CAIRGRDTNTEAFF
TRBJ2-7 | - | TRBV12-5 | few | TGTGCTAGTGGTTTGGTACATGGGGCAGTCTACGAGCAGTACTTC | CASGLVHGAVYEQYF
TRBJ1-5 | - | TRBV7-2 | - | TGTGCCAGCAGCTTCGGACAGACTTATAGCAATCAGCCCCAGCATTTT | CASSFGQTYSNQPQHF
TRBJ2-2 | TRBD1 | TRBV18 | - | TGTGCCAGCTCACGTATACAGGGGTCCCTGGGGATCACCGGGGAGCTGTTTTTT | CASSRIQGSLGITGELFF
TRBJ1-2 | - | TRBV5-5 | - | TGTGCCAGCAGCCAAGAGGGTAACTATGGCTACACCTTC | CASSQEGNYGYTF
TRBJ1-2 | - | TRBV7-2 | - | TGTGCCAGCAGCTTAGCCCGGCCCACTATCTATGGCTACACCTTC | CASSLARPTIYGYTF
TRBJ1-3 | - | TRBV3-1/TRBV3-2 | - | TGTGCCAGCAGCCAACCAGGGACTGGAAACACCATATATTTT | CASSQPGTGNTIYF
TRBJ2-2 | - | TRBV3-1/TRBV3-2 | - | TGTGCCAGCAGCTCTCAGGGGAACACCGGGGAGCTGTTTTTT | CASSSQGNTGELFF
TRBJ1-1 | TRBD1 | TRBV6-5 | once | TGTGCCAGCACCCCCGAGACAGGGGGACTCACCGAAGCTTTCTTT | CASTPETGGLTEAFF
TRBJ2-1 | TRBD1 | TRBV2 | - | TGTGCCAGCAGTGAAGAGGCATGGGGGACAGGTTACTACAATGAGCAGTTCTTC | CASSEEAWGTGYYNEQFF
TRBJ2-7 | - | TRBV4-1 | - | TGCGCCAGCAGCCGGGCGGACCGGACGGACTACGAGCAGTACTTC | CASSRADRTDYEQYF
TRBJ1-1 | - | TRBV5-1 | - | TGCGCCAGCAGCTTGCAGGGGTTCGCTGAAGCTTTCTTT | CASSLQGFAEAFF
TRBJ2-5 | - | TRBV6-2/TRBV6-3 | - | TGTGCCAGCAGTGCGTTACAAAAGACCCAGTACTTC | CASSALQKTQYF
TRBJ2-2 | TRBD1 | TRBV6-1 | - | TGTGCCAGCAGTGTACGACAGGGCTTCACGAACACCGGGGAGCTGTTTTTT | CASSVRQGFTNTGELFF